What follows are 19 T cell receptor beta chains derived from one specimen sequenced in a study of metastatic and nonmetastatic thyroid tumors. TCRdb re-called the PCR reads through MiXCR. The sample gives roughly 20,000 clones, 16% of which show up once; less than 11% is in the top ten. No patient had received any treatment before thyroid surgery. Material for sequencing was tumor tissue. The receptors come from a female donor with papillary thyroid cancer or a benign thyroid nodule (not recorded which). Some clones in this sample may be carry-over from other donors' samples.

Ten or more counts support this clone. The chain couples TRBV7-9 to TRBJ2-7, with D perhaps given as TRBD1 or TRBD2 (5 bases each). This CDR3 spans 14 amino acids. V was clipped by 2 bases and J by 5 bases, with 13 bases between them. CDR1 SEHNR and CDR2 FQNEAQ come from the germline V gene (reference sequence). In nucleotides, the CDR3 is TGTGCCAGCAGCTTAACTGGGACCCCCCACGAGCAGTACTTC. This sequence encodes CASSLTGTPHEQYF. Full variable domain (remainder filled in from reference TRBV7-9 and TRBJ2-7): DTGVSQNPRHKITKRGQNVTFRCDPISEHNRLYWYRQTLGQGPEFLTYFQNEAQLEKSRLLSDRFSAERPKGSFSTLEIQRTEQGDSAMYLCASSLTGTPHEQYFGPGTRLTVT.

This clone was recorded many times. The gene calls are TRBV11-2 and TRBJ1-2; unclear D gene. CDR1 and CDR2 (germline): SGHAT, FQNNGV. The CDR3 consists of 13 residues. The V gene lost 0 bases and the J gene lost 2 bases, with 4 bases spanning the gap. This CDR3 reads CASSLDSNYGYTF. CDR3 bases: TGTGCCAGCAGCTTAGACTCGAACTATGGCTACACCTTC.

This clone was counted at least ten times. CDR3 DNA sequence: TGTGCCAGCAGCTACCAGGGGAACACTGAAGCTTTCTTT. Protein: CASSYQGNTEAFF. The V gene is TRBV7-3, the J gene TRBJ1-1, with D tentatively TRBD1 (5 bases). Trimming removed 4 bases from V and 1 base from J, with 7 bases in between. Germline-derived CDR1 and CDR2 are SGHTA and FQGTGA. The CDR3 sequence is 13 residues long. The full variable domain, rest sourced from reference TRBV7-3 and TRBJ1-1, is GAGVSQTPSNKVTEKGKYVELRCDPISGHTALYWYRQSLGQGPEFLIYFQGTGAADDSGLPNDRFFAVRPEGSVSTLKIQRTERGDSAVYLCASSYQGNTEAFFGQGTRLTVV.

As regards this clone: With a much larger clone just one base away, this may be a read error. The chain links TRBV5-1 to TRBJ2-5; D is perhaps TRBD1 (6 bases). The germline V gene encodes CDR1 SGHRS and CDR2 YFSETQ. This CDR3 has 14 residues. CDR3 protein: CASGAGVNQDTQYF. As DNA, the CDR3 is TGCGCCAGCGGGGCAGGGGTAAACCAAGATACCCAGTACTTC.

There are many counts of this clone. This chain links TRBV5-1 with TRBJ1-2; D may be TRBD1 (6 bases). Germline CDR1 SGHRS, CDR2 YFSETQ. The CDR3 consists of 16 residues. V was clipped by 0 bases and J by 7 bases, with 19 bases between them. The CDR3 reads CASSLVINRAGSGYTF. The CDR3 coding sequence is TGCGCCAGCAGCTTGGTAATTAACAGGGCGGGGAGTGGCTACACCTTC.

On this clone: It may be a read error: a sequence one base away is much more abundant. The chain combines TRBV14 with TRBJ2-7; 7 nucleotides agree with TRBD2. Germline-derived CDR1 and CDR2 are SGHDN and FVKESK. CDR3 size: 14 residues. The CDR3 region has the DNA TGTGCCAGCACCCGACTGGGACTAAACTACGAGCCGTACTTC. Encoded protein: CASTRLGLNYEPYF.

This clone was recorded at least ten times. V usage is TRBV27 and J usage is TRBJ2-7; D gene unclear. V lost 2 bases and J lost 3, with 14 bases in between. The CDR3 is 15 amino acids. Germline V lookup: CDR1 MNHEY, CDR2 SMNVEV (reference sequence). This CDR3 is CASSLVDPGRYEQYF. The CDR3 nucleotides are TGTGCCAGCAGTTTAGTGGATCCCGGACGCTACGAGCAGTACTTC.

This clone was counted only a few times. The junction does not match germline at one end; this may be a read error. The chain joins TRBV7-8 to TRBJ1-6; D is unresolved. The CDR3 sequence is 12 residues long. Germline CDR1 is SGHVS and CDR2 is FQNEAQ. The DNA of the CDR3 is TGTGCCAGCAGCTTGGATAATTCACCACTCAACTTT. It encodes CASSLDNSPLNF.

This clone was picked up many times. This chain connects TRBV29-1 to TRBJ1-2; 7 positions agree with TRBD1. The germline V gene has CDR1 SQVTM and CDR2 ANQGSEA. V lost 8 bases to trimming and J lost 1 base; unmatched junction nucleotides: 10. The CDR3 extends over 14 amino acids. CDR3 DNA: TGCAGCTTCAGCCCTGGGACAGTTAACTATGGCTACACCTTC. It codes for CSFSPGTVNYGYTF.

The sample holds a few counts of this clone. V gene TRBV28 combines with J gene TRBJ2-7; no reliable D call. This CDR3 spans 12 amino acids. The V end was cut by 6 bases, the J end by 3 bases, with 9 bases between. Germline lookup yields CDR1 MDHEN and CDR2 SYDVKM. CDR3 sequence (DNA): TGTGCCAGCAGCTGTGATCTCTACGAGCAGTACTTC. This translates into CASSCDLYEQYF.

This clone was recorded at least ten times. The CDR3 spells CASSTEAGELFF. CDR3 DNA sequence: TGTGCCAGTAGTACTGAGGCCGGGGAGCTGTTTTTT. The chain links TRBV19 to TRBJ2-2, with D unresolved. Trimming removed 4 bases from V and 6 bases from J, with 6 bases in between. CDR3 size: 12 residues. Germline V gives CDR1 LNHDA, CDR2 SQIVND (reference sequence).

This clone is labeled as medium-sized. V usage is TRBV19 and J usage is TRBJ2-7; 7 bases are a match to TRBD2. Germline CDR1 LNHDA, CDR2 SQIVND (reference sequence). Germline trimming cut 3 bases from V and 3 bases from J; bases unmatched to any gene: 5. The CDR3 has 14 residues. The CDR3 region has the DNA TGTGCCAGTAGTATGGGGGGGGGTTTCTACGAGCAGTACTTC. Protein: CASSMGGGFYEQYF.

This clone was recorded at least ten times. The V gene is TRBV12-3 or TRBV12-4, the J gene TRBJ2-2; TRBD2 might be the D (6 bases). Trimming took off 10 bases at V and 2 bases at J, with 14 bases between the two ends. The CDR3 extends over 14 amino acids. The CDR3 reads CATIYSGNTGELFF. The CDR3 nucleotides are TGTGCCACCATTTATAGCGGTAACACCGGGGAGCTGTTTTTT.

This clone is labeled medium-sized. The rearrangement uses TRBV12-3 or TRBV12-4 and TRBJ1-2; D gene unclear. Trimming removed 2 bases at V and 4 bases at J, with 14 bases between. This CDR3 region has 15 residues. The CDR3, as DNA: TGTGCCAGCAGTTTAAGGGATGTGTGGCCCTATGGCTACACCTTC. Its protein product is CASSLRDVWPYGYTF.

The sample holds many counts of this clone. The sample has other DNA sequences that encode this CDR3 too. This chain links TRBV7-2 with TRBJ1-1; D uncertain. Deletions cut 2 bases from V and 4 bases from J, with 8 bases between. The CDR3 extends over 13 amino acids. Germline CDR1 and CDR2: SGHTA and FQGNSA. This CDR3 is CASSLLRTTEAFF. The CDR3 coding sequence is TGTGCCAGCAGCTTACTACGGACCACTGAAGCTTTCTTT.

In its sample, this clone was seen many times. This sequence joins TRBV15 and TRBJ2-7; D is perhaps TRBD1 (6 bases). This CDR3 region has 14 residues. Trimming pared 5 bases from V and 4 bases from J, leaving 15 bases between. CDR1 is LNHNV, CDR2 YYDKDF, per germline (reference sequence). Written as DNA, the CDR3 is TGTGCCACCAGCCGGATTGGGGGCTCATACGAGCAGTACTTC. Translated: CATSRIGGSYEQYF.

This clone was observed at least ten times. The chain combines TRBV27 with TRBJ1-5; the match to TRBD1 covers 7 bases. V dropped 2 bases and J dropped 1; count of bases not matched to a gene: 11. The CDR3 is 18 amino acids. Germline V lookup: CDR1 MNHEY, CDR2 SMNVEV (reference sequence). This chain's CDR3 is CASSLNPGGYSSNQPQHF. In nucleotides, the CDR3 is TGTGCCAGCAGTTTAAATCCAGGGGGGTACTCCAGCAATCAGCCCCAGCATTTT.

This clone was picked up many times. The rearrangement joins TRBV5-1 to TRBJ2-3; either TRBD1 or TRBD2 may fit D (5 bases each). V was pared by 0 bases and J by 10 bases, with 12 bases between. This CDR3 comprises 13 residues. Germline CDR1 reads SGHRS; CDR2 reads YFSETQ. The chain's CDR3 is CASSLARGGSQYF. The CDR3 DNA is TGCGCCAGCAGCTTGGCGAGGGGTGGGTCGCAGTATTTT.

In its sample, this clone is medium-sized. This chain connects TRBV29-1 to TRBJ2-7; D unresolved. Between the trimmed V and J ends, which lost 0 bases and 12 bases, there was a span of 12 bases. The CDR3 runs 11 residues. Germline CDR1 reads SQVTM; CDR2 reads ANQGSEA. Written as DNA, the CDR3 is TGCAGCGTTGAAGATCCCGGCGGTTCGTACTTC. It translates to CSVEDPGGSYF.